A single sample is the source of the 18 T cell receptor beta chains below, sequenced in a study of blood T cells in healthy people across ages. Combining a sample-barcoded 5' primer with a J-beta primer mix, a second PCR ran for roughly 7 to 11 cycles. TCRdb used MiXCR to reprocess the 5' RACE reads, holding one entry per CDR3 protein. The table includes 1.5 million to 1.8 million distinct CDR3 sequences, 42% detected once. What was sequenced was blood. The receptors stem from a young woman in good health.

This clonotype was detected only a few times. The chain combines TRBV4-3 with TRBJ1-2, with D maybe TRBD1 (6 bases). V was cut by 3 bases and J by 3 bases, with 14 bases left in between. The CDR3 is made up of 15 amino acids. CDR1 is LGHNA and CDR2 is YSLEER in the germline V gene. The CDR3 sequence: CASSQERGSYYGYTF. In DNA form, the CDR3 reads TGCGCCAGCAGCCAGGAGAGGGGGTCGTACTATGGCTACACCTTC.

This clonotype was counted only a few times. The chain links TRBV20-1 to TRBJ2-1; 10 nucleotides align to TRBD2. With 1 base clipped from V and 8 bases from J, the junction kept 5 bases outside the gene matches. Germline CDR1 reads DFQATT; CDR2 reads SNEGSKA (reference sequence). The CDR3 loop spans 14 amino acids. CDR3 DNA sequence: TGCAGTGCTAGAGTCGGGCTAGCGGGGGATGAGCAGTTCTTC. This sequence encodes CSARVGLAGDEQFF.

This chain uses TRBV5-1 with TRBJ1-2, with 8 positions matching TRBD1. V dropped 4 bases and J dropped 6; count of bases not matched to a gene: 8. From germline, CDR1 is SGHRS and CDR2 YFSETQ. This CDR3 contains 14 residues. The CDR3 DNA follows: TGCGCCAGCAGCCAACTATTGACAGGGGATGGCTACACCTTC. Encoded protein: CASSQLLTGDGYTF.

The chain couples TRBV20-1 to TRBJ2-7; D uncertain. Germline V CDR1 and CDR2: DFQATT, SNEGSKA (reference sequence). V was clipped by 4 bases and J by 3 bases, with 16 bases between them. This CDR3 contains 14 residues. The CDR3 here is CSATFGRSYYEQYF. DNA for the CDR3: TGCAGTGCTACCTTTGGCAGAAGTTACTACGAGCAGTACTTC.

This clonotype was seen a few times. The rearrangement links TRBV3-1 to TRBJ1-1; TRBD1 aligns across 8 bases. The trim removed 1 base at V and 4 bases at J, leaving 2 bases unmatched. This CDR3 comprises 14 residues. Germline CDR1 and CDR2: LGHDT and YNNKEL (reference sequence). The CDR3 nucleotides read TGTGCCAGCAGCCAAGGGCAGGGGGCCACTGAAGCTTTCTTT. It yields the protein CASSQGQGATEAFF.

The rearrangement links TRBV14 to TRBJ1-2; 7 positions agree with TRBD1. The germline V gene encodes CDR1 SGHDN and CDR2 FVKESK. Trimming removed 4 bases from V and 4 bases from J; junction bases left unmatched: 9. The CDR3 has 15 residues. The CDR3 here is CASSPTGPLSYGYTF. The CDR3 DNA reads TGTGCCAGCAGCCCGACAGGGCCCCTCTCCTATGGCTACACCTTC.

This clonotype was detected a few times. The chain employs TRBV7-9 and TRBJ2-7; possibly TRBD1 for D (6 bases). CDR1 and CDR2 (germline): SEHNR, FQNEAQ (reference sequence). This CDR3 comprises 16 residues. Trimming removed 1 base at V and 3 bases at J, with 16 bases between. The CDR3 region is CASSLVTRGGDYEQYF. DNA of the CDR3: TGTGCCAGCAGCTTAGTGACCAGGGGTGGAGACTACGAGCAGTACTTC.

The chain's CDR3 is CAISQGHLNTEAFF. Written as DNA, the CDR3 is TGTGCCATCAGTCAAGGACACTTGAACACTGAAGCTTTCTTT. The chain uses TRBV10-3 and TRBJ1-1, with a weak D call TRBD1 (5 bases). The ends were cut back, 5 bases at V and 0 bases at J, with 10 bases in the middle. Germline CDR1 and CDR2: ENHRY and SYGVKD. This CDR3 is built from 14 residues.

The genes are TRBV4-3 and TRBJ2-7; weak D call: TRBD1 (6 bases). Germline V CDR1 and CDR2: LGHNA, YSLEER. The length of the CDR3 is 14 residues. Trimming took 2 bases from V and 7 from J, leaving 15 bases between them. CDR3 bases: TGCGCCAGCAGCCAAACCCGGGACAACGATGAGCAGTACTTC. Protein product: CASSQTRDNDEQYF.

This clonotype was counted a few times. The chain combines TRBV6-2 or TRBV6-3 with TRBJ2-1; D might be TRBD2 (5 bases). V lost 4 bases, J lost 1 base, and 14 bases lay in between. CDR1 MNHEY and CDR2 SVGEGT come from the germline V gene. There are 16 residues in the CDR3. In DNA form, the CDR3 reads TGTGCCAGCAGTTCCCTTACTAGTTTGTCCTACAATGAGCAGTTCTTC. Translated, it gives CASSSLTSLSYNEQFF.

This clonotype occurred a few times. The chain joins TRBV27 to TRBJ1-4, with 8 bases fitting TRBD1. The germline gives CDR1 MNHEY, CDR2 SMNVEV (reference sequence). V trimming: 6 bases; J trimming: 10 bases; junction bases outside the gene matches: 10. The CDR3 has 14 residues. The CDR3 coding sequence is TGTGCCAGCAGGCAGGGGGCGACCCGAGGAAAACTGTTTTTT. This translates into CASRQGATRGKLFF.

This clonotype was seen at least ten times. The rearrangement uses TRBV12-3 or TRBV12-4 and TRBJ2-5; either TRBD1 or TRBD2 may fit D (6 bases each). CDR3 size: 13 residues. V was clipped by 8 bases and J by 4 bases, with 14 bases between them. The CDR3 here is CASADRRGETQYF. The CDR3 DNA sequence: TGTGCCAGCGCTGACAGGCGGGGAGAGACCCAGTACTTC.

The CDR3 loop reads CASSLSWVSAPEQYF. As DNA, the CDR3 is TGTGCCAGCAGCCTGAGCTGGGTTAGCGCTCCCGAGCAGTACTTC. This chain links TRBV7-8 with TRBJ2-7; D might be TRBD2 (5 bases). The CDR3 is made up of 15 amino acids. Trimming removed 5 bases from V and 6 bases from J, with 20 bases in between. CDR1 is SGHVS and CDR2 is FQNEAQ in the germline V gene.

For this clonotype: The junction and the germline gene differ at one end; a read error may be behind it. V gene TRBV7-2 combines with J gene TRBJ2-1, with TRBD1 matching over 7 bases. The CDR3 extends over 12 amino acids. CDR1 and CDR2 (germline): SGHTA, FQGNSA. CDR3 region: CAGSFSDREQFF. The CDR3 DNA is TGTGCCGGCAGCTTCTCGGACAGGGAGCAGTTCTTC.

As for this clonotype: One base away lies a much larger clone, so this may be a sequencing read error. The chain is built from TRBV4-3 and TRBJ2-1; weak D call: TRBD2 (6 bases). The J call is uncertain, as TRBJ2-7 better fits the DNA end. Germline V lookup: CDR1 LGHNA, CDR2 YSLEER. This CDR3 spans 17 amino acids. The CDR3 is CASSQGRGGSSYNEQYF. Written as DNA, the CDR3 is TGCGCCAGCAGCCAAGGCCGGGGAGGTAGTTCCTACAATGAGCAGTACTTC.

The CDR3 protein is CASTKGASGEQYF. The CDR3 nucleotides read TGTGCCAGCACCAAGGGGGCTTCCGGCGAGCAGTACTTC. The chain is built from TRBV6-5 and TRBJ2-5, with 7 bases fitting TRBD1. The end of the DNA aligns better with TRBJ2-7, so the J call may be wrong. The length of the CDR3 is 13 residues. In germline, CDR1 is MNHEY, CDR2 SVGAGI.

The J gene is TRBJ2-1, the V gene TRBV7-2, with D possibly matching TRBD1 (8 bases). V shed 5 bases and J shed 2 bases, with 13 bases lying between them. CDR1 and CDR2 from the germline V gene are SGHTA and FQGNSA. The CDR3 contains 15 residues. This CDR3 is CASSIQGGPYNEQFF. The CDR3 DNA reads TGTGCCAGCAGCATACAGGGGGGGCCCTACAATGAGCAGTTCTTC.

The CDR3 spells CASSVGGGWTGELFF. In DNA form, the CDR3 reads TGTGCCAGCAGCGTAGGGGGGGGATGGACCGGGGAGCTGTTTTTT. The chain couples TRBV9 to TRBJ2-2; 7 bases are a match to TRBD2. There are 15 residues in the CDR3. Trimming took 0 bases from V and 5 from J; bases not matched to a gene: 4. Germline lookup yields CDR1 SGDLS and CDR2 YYNGEE.